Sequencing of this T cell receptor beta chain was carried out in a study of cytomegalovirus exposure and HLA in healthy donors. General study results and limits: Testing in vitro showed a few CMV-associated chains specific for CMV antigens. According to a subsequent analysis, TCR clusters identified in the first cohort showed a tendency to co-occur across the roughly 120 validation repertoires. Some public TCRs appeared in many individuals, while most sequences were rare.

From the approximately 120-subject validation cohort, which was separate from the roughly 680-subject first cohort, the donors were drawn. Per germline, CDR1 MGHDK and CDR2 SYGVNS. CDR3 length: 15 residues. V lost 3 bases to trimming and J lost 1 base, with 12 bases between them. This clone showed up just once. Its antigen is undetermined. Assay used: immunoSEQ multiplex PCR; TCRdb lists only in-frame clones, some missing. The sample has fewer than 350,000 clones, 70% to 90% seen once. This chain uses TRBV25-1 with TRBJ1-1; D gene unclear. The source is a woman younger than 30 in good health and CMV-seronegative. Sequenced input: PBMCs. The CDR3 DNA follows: TGTGCCAGCAGTGAGGAGGCAGGCGAGAACACTGAAGCTTTCTTT. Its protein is CASSEEAGENTEAFF.